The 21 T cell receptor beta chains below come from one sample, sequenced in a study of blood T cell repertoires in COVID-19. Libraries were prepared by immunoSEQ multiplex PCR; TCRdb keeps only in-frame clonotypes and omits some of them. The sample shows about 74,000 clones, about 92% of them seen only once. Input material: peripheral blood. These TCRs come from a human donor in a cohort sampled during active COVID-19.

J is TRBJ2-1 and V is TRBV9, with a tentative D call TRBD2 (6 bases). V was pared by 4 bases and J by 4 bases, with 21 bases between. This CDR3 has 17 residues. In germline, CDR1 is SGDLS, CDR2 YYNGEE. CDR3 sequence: CASSPYPGAGLYNEQFF. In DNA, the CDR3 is TGTGCCAGCAGCCCGTACCCGGGAGCAGGGCTATACAATGAGCAGTTCTTC.

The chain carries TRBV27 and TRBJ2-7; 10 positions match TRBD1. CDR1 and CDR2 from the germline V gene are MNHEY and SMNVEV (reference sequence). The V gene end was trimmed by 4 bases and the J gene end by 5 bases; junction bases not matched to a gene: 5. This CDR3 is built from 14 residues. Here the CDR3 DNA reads TGTGCCAGCAGTTCCGGGACAGGGGCCCACGAGCAGTACTTC. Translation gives CASSSGTGAHEQYF.

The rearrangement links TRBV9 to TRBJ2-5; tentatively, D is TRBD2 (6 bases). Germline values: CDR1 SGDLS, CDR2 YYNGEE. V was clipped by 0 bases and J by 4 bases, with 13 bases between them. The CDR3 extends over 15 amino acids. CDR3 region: CASSVGEVGRETQYF. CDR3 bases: TGTGCCAGCAGCGTAGGGGAGGTTGGGAGAGAGACCCAGTACTTC.

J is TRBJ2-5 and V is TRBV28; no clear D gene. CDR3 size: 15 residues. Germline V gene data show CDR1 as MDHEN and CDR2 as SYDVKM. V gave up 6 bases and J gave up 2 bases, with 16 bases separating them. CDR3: CASRSASSFQETQYF. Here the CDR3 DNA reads TGTGCCAGCAGATCCGCTTCGAGTTTTCAAGAGACCCAGTACTTC.

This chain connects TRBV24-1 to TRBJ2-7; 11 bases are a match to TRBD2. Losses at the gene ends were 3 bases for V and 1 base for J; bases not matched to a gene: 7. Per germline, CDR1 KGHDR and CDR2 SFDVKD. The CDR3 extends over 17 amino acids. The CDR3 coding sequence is TGTGCCACCAGTGATGCTCCGGGACTAGCGGATTCCTACGAGCAGTACTTC. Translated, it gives CATSDAPGLADSYEQYF.

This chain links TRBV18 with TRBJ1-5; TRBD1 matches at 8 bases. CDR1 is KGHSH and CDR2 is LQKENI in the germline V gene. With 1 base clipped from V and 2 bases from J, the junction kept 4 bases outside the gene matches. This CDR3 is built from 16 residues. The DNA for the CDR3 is TGTGCCAGCTCACCACAGACAGGGGTCGGCAATCAGCCCCAGCATTTT. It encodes CASSPQTGVGNQPQHF.

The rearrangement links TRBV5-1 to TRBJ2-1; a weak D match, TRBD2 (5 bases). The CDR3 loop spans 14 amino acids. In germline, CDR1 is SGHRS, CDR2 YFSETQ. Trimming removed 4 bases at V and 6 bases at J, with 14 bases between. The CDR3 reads CASSPPGSTNEQFF. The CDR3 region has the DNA TGCGCCAGCAGCCCTCCGGGGTCCACCAATGAGCAGTTCTTC.

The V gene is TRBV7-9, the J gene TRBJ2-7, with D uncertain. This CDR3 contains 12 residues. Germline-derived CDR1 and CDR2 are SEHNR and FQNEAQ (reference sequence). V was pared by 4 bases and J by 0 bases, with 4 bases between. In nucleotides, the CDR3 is TGTGCCAGCAGCTCATTCTCCTACGAGCAGTACTTC. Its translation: CASSSFSYEQYF.

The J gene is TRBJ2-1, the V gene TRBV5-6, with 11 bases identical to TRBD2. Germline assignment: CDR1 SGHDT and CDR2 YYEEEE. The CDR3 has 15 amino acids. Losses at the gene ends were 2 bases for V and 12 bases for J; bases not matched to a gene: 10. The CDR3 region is CASSFQASGRKGQFF. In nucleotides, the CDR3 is TGTGCCAGCAGCTTTCAGGCTAGCGGGAGGAAGGGGCAGTTCTTC.

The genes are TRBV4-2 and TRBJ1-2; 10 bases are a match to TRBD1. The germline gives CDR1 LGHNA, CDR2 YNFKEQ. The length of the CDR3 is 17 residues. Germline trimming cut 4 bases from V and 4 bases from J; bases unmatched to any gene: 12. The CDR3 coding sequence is TGTGCCAGCAGCCCGAGACAGGGGGCTCAATGGGGCTATGGCTACACCTTC. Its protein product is CASSPRQGAQWGYGYTF.

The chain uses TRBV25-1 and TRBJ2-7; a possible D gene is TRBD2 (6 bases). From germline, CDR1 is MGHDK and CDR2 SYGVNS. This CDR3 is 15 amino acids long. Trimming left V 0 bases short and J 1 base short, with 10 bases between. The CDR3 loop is CASSEYAGSSYEQYF. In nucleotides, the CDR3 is TGTGCCAGCAGTGAATATGCGGGGAGTTCCTACGAGCAGTACTTC.

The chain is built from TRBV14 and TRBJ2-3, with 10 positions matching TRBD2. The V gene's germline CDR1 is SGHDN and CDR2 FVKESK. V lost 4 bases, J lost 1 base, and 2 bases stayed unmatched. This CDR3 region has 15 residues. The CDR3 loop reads CASSLLAGRTDTQYF. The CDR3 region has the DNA TGTGCCAGCAGCCTACTAGCGGGACGCACAGATACGCAGTATTTT.

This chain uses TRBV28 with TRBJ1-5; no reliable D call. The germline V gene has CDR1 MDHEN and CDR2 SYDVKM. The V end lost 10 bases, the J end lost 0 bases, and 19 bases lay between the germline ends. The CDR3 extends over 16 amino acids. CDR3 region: CATAILQLYSNQPQHF. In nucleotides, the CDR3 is TGTGCCACCGCCATTCTACAGCTTTATAGCAATCAGCCCCAGCATTTT.

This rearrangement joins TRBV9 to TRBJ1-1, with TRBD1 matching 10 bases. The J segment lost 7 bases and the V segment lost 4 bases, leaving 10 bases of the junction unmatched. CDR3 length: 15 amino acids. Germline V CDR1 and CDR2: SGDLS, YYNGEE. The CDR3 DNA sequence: TGTGCCAGCAGCCCCCTTCAGACAGGGGGCCTTGAAGCTTTCTTT. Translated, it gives CASSPLQTGGLEAFF. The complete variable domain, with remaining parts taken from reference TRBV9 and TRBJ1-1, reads DSGVTQTPKHLITATGQRVTLRCSPRSGDLSVYWYQQSLDQGLQFLIQYYNGEERAKGNILERFSAQQFPDLHSELNLSSLELGDSALYFCASSPLQTGGLEAFFGQGTRLTVV.

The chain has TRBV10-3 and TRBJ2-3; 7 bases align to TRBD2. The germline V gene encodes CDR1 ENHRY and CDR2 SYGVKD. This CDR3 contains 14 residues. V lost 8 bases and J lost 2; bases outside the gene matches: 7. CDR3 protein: CAIWGGLTTDTQYF. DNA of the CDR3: TGTGCCATCTGGGGGGGATTAACCACAGATACGCAGTATTTT.

The DNA for the CDR3 is TGCGCCAGCAGCCAAGACCGAGACAGGGAGGCCGGGGAGCTGTTTTTT. Amino acids: CASSQDRDREAGELFF. The chain recombines TRBV4-3 with TRBJ2-2; possibly TRBD1 for D (7 bases). Per germline, CDR1 LGHNA and CDR2 YSLEER. The CDR3 extends over 16 amino acids. V was trimmed by 0 bases and J by 6 bases, leaving 14 bases between them.

The chain's CDR3 is CASSLRPVGGSYNEQFF. The CDR3 nucleotides read TGCGCCAGCAGCCTCCGACCGGTGGGGGGCTCCTACAATGAGCAGTTCTTC. The J gene is TRBJ2-1, the V gene TRBV4-3; D perhaps matches TRBD2 (6 bases). The germline V gene has CDR1 LGHNA and CDR2 YSLEER. The length of the CDR3 is 17 residues. The V end was cut by 4 bases, the J end by 0 bases, with 16 bases between.

DNA of the CDR3: TGTGCCAGCTCACCACCTAAACAGGGGGCGCTTTGGGCCGAGCAGTACTTC. This gives the protein CASSPPKQGALWAEQYF. The chain is built from TRBV18 and TRBJ2-7, with TRBD1 matching 9 bases. The CDR3 has 17 amino acids. Germline V lookup: CDR1 KGHSH, CDR2 LQKENI. V shed 0 bases and J 6 bases; nucleotides not matched to a gene: 12.

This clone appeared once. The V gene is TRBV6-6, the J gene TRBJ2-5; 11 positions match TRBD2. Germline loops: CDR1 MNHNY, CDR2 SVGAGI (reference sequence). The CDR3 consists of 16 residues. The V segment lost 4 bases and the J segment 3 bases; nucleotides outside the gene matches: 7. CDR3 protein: CASSLPSTSGEETQYF. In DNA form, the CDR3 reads TGTGCCAGCAGTTTACCTTCGACTAGCGGGGAAGAGACCCAGTACTTC.

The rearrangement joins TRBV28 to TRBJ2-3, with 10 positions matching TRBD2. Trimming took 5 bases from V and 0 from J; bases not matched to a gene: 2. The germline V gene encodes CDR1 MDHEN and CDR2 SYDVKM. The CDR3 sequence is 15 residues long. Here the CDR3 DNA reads TGTGCCAGCAGTAAGACTAGCGGGAGCACAGATACGCAGTATTTT. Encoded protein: CASSKTSGSTDTQYF.

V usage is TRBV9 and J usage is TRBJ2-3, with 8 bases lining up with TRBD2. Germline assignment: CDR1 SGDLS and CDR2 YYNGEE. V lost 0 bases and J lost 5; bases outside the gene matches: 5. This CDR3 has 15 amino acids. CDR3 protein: CASSVVAGGGDTQYF. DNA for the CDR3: TGTGCCAGCAGCGTAGTCGCGGGAGGAGGAGATACGCAGTATTTT.